The rows below give T cell receptor beta chains drawn from one sample of a study of early T cells in non-severe SARS-CoV-2 infection. TCRdb reprocessed the 5' RACE reads with MiXCR, giving one entry per CDR3 protein. The repertoire has over 85,000 distinct CDR3 sequences, 10% to 15% of them found once; the top ten carry 3.5% to 4%. The material was whole blood, obtained at baseline. Every receptor here comes from an adult who was a healthcare worker with PCR-confirmed SARS-CoV-2 infection or an uninfected control (not recorded which). The CDR3 runs from the conserved cysteine through the conserved F or W. The order of the fields is clone size, J gene, V gene, CDR3 length, CDR3 protein. Clone sizes are given selectively: once, few, many, or a class where the clone is expanded.

many,TRBJ1-4,TRBV2,16,CASGKGSPATNEKLFF
.,TRBJ2-7,TRBV20-1,13,CSANLAGAPGQYF
few,TRBJ2-1,TRBV12-5,16,CASARPGAGTYNEQFF
few,TRBJ2-2,TRBV20-1,15,CSAQGLAGYTGELFF
.,TRBJ2-3,TRBV5-6,14,CASSYQTDTDTQYF
few,TRBJ2-1,TRBV11-2,14,CASSPGQGGNEQFF
many,TRBJ2-7,TRBV6-5,15,CASSYSSGLSYEQYF
few,TRBJ1-5,TRBV6-6,15,CASSYLGEGNQPQHF
few,TRBJ1-2,TRBV29-1,14,CSVEPGVPLYGYTF
few,TRBJ1-1,TRBV24-1,13,CATSDSEGLKAFF
many,TRBJ2-2,TRBV28,14,CASSPRFETGELFF
.,TRBJ2-1,TRBV7-9,13,CASLSIVYNEQFF
few,TRBJ2-1,TRBV4-1,14,CASSQAEGGDEQFF
few,TRBJ2-7,TRBV20-1,12,CSARVDGDEQYF
many,TRBJ2-6,TRBV6-5,16,CASRGGRISGANVLTF
many,TRBJ1-2,TRBV27,16,CASSPYIRFPAGGYTF
few,TRBJ1-2,TRBV5-6,14,CASSPRRGLYGYTF
.,TRBJ1-5,TRBV2,12,CASSGTSEPQHF
few,TRBJ2-7,TRBV2,16,CASTRRRDRASYEQYF
many,TRBJ2-3,TRBV10-3,15,CAIGGLAGYADTQYF
few,TRBJ2-3,TRBV20-1,13,CSALPRSTDTQYF
few,TRBJ1-1,TRBV24-1,15,CATSDSRGGNTEAFF
.,TRBJ1-4,TRBV2,13,CASNIGQGEKLFF
.,TRBJ2-5,TRBV10-3,12,CAISGGAETQYF
many,TRBJ2-2,TRBV10-1,17,CASSPDRQGGGTGELFF
.,TRBJ2-1,TRBV28,16,CASTDLGLVGYNEQFF
.,TRBJ2-7,TRBV28,14,CASSKGTGNYEQYF
.,TRBJ2-7,TRBV2,17,CASSLREGLAGGYEQYF
few,TRBJ1-1,TRBV20-1,15,CSASPPWTGNTEAFF
few,TRBJ2-5,TRBV12-3/TRBV12-4,12,CASSLFGETQYF
.,TRBJ2-7,TRBV10-3,11,CATSSSYEQYF
many,TRBJ2-5,TRBV5-1,11,CASSLMETQYF
few,TRBJ2-5,TRBV3-1,16,CASSPPSGGPQETQYF
few,TRBJ1-3,TRBV12-3/TRBV12-4,15,CASSLSVRGGNTIYF
.,TRBJ2-7,TRBV19,14,CASSIDQSGYEQYF
.,TRBJ2-4,TRBV28,14,CASSSTARGRIQYF
.,TRBJ1-6,TRBV2,18,CASLTPHTGTTINSPLHF
.,TRBJ2-3,TRBV30,13,CAWSVPVLGTQYF
few,TRBJ1-2,TRBV6-5,17,CASSSLRTEGNFGGYTF